This T cell receptor (beta chain) originates from a study of cytomegalovirus exposure and HLA in healthy donors. Study-wide context: Earlier sequencing of 150 million to 200 million T cells yielded around 120 million unique TCR beta sequences.

The PCR made use of 60 Vbeta and 13 Jbeta primers. This table comes from immunoSEQ multiplex PCR, and its TCRdb copy is limited to in-frame clones, with some not included. The sample totals approximately 30,000 clones. From germline, CDR1 is LNHDA and CDR2 SQIVND (reference sequence). The V and J ends lost 2 bases and 6 bases respectively, with 14 bases between them. This CDR3 is 14 amino acids long. The chain employs TRBV19 and TRBJ2-7, with a weak D call TRBD2 (6 bases). This TCR came from a woman between 40 and 50 years old in good health and CMV-seropositive. Material: PBMCs. The CDR3 loop reads CASSIRGSRVEQYF. CDR3 nucleotides: TGTGCCAGTAGTATACGGGGGTCCAGGGTCGAGCAGTACTTC.